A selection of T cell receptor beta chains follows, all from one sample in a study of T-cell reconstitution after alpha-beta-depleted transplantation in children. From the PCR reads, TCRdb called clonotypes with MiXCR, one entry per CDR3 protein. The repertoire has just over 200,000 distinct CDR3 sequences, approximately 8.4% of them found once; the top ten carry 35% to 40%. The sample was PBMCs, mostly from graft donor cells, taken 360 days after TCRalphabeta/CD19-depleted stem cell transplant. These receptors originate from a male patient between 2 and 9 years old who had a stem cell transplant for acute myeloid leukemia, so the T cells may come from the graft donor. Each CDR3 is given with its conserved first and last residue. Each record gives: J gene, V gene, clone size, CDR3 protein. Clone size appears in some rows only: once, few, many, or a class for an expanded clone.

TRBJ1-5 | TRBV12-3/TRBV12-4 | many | CASSLEGALGQPQHF
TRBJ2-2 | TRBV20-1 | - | CSASPGTVPGELFF
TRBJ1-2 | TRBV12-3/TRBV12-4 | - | CASSLGAVGNYGYTF
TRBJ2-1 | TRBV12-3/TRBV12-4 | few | CASSSPSGGGHEQFF
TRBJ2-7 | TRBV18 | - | CASSPMGLLYEQYF
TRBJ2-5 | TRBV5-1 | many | CASSLPRRTQETQYF
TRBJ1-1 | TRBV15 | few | CATSRDQGQGNTEAFF
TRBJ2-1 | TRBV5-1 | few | CASSLVSGLKLYNEQFF
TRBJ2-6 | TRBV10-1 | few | CASSPGTSSSGANVLTF
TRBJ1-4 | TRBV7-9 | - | CASRDRDSTNEKLFF
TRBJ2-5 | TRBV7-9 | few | CASRGVGVQETQYF
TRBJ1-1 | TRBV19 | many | CASGWTVPMNTEAFF
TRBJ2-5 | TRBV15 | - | CATSRDQGDLGETQYF
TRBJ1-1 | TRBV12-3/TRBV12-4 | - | CASSLGQSGVEAFF
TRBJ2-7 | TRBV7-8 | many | CASSLRDSAYEQYF
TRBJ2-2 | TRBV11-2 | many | CASRQTGSTGELFF
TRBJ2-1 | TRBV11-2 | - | CASSLGDWASGRYNEQFF
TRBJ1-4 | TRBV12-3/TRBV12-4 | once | CASSFQGAYEKLFF
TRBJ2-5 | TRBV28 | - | CASSRQRAETQYF
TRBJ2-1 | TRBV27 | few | CASSSVMGLAGARTYNEQFF
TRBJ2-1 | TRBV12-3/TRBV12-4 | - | CASSRRDRLNEQFF
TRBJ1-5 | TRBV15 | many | CATRGGELSNQPQHF
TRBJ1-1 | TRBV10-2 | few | CASSSAAGRQGAFF